The rows below give T cell receptor beta chains drawn from one sample of a study of early T cells in non-severe SARS-CoV-2 infection. In TCRdb, the 5' RACE reads were re-called with MiXCR into one record per CDR3 protein. The sample gives approximately 88,000 distinct CDR3 sequences, approximately 13% of which show up once; 1.4% is in the top ten. Sequencing was done on a sample of whole blood. The receptors stem from an adult who was a healthcare worker with PCR-confirmed SARS-CoV-2 infection or an uninfected control (not recorded which). The CDR3 runs from the conserved cysteine through the conserved F or W. A D gene is named only where the DNA matches it firmly. Clone size is not always given. Where it is, it says once, few, many or a class for expanded clones.

D	J	size	V	CDR3	DNA
NA	TRBJ2-4	many	TRBV5-5	CASSLVPISPSGYF	TGTGCCAGCAGCTTGGTCCCCATTAGTCCAAGTGGGTACTTC
NA	TRBJ2-5	few	TRBV21-1	CASSNRTAQETQYF	TGTGCCAGCAGCAATAGGACGGCTCAAGAGACCCAGTACTTC
TRBD2	TRBJ2-7	many	TRBV5-4	CASSLEAGDPEQYF	TGTGCCAGCAGCTTGGAAGCGGGGGACCCCGAGCAGTACTTC
TRBD1	TRBJ2-1	many	TRBV7-3	CASSTNPTGGNEQFF	TGTGCCAGCAGCACAAATCCGACAGGGGGCAATGAGCAGTTCTTC
NA	TRBJ1-2	few	TRBV6-2/TRBV6-3	CASRPRQGNYGYTF	TGTGCCAGCAGACCCCGGCAGGGAAACTATGGCTACACCTTC
TRBD2	TRBJ2-7	many	TRBV4-2	CASSQISPRTSGYRYEQYF	TGTGCCAGCAGCCAAATTTCCCCCCGGACTAGCGGGTACCGCTACGAGCAGTACTTC
TRBD1	TRBJ1-6	few	TRBV20-1	CSASNSGFRQTGGLSPLHF	TGCAGTGCTAGTAACTCCGGATTTAGACAAACAGGGGGCCTTTCACCCCTCCACTTT
NA	TRBJ2-4	NA	TRBV3-1	CASSSGLDRSDIQYF	TGTGCCAGCAGCTCAGGACTGGATCGCTCTGACATTCAGTACTTC
NA	TRBJ1-2	many	TRBV27	CAPKIGYTF	TGTGCCCCAAAAATTGGCTACACCTTC
NA	TRBJ1-1	NA	TRBV29-1	CSVAEGNTEAFF	TGCAGCGTTGCGGAGGGGAACACTGAAGCTTTCTTT
TRBD2	TRBJ2-3	many	TRBV5-6	CASSFGSSWRGGDTQYF	TGTGCCAGCAGCTTCGGAAGCTCCTGGCGGGGGGGAGATACGCAGTATTTT
NA	TRBJ2-7	many	TRBV21-1	CASSSSRQGAVEQYF	TGTGCCAGCAGCAGTTCGAGACAGGGTGCGGTCGAGCAGTACTTC
NA	TRBJ1-1	NA	TRBV9	CASSVEVGSVNTEAFF	TGTGCCAGCAGCGTAGAGGTGGGGAGCGTGAACACTGAAGCTTTCTTT
TRBD2	TRBJ2-1	few	TRBV12-3/TRBV12-4	CASSFLAGVGNEQFF	TGTGCCAGCAGTTTCCTAGCGGGGGTCGGGAATGAGCAGTTCTTC
TRBD2	TRBJ2-1	many	TRBV11-1	CASSLAPTSGSSYNEQFF	TGTGCCAGCAGCTTAGCCCCGACTAGCGGGAGCTCCTACAATGAGCAGTTCTTC
NA	TRBJ2-3	many	TRBV12-3/TRBV12-4	CASRSSVVDTQYF	TGTGCCAGCAGATCAAGCGTGGTGGATACGCAGTATTTT